What follows are 5 T cell receptor beta chains derived from one specimen sequenced in a study of shared clonotypes between healthy human individuals. Sequenced by immunoSEQ multiplex PCR; TCRdb stores in-frame clones only, minus some. Of around 2.5 million clones detected, approximately 94% appear once; the ten largest clones hold more than 0.35%. The specimen was naive CD4+ T cells from PBMCs. Subset denoted: CD45RA+ positively selected. The receptor source for this set is a man aged 18 to 30 in good health. Some clones in this sample may be carry-over from other donors' samples.

DNA of the CDR3: TGCAGCGTTGGAGGCAGGACAGCCTCCTACGAGCAGTACTTC. This encodes CSVGGRTASYEQYF. The V gene is TRBV29-1, the J gene TRBJ2-5; a possible D gene is TRBD1 (6 bases). The DNA end favors TRBJ2-7, so the J call may be wrong. The CDR3 extends over 14 amino acids. Germline CDR1 SQVTM, CDR2 ANQGSEA.

V gene TRBV9 combines with J gene TRBJ1-1; no clear D. In germline, CDR1 is SGDLS, CDR2 YYNGEE. V was shortened by 0 bases and J by 7 bases, with 10 bases between the two germline ends. This CDR3 has 13 amino acids. CDR3 sequence (DNA): TGTGCCAGCAGCGTAGATGGACGGCGTGAAGCTTTCTTT. Translated: CASSVDGRREAFF.

This chain links TRBV7-2 with TRBJ1-1; D is unclear. This CDR3 has 15 amino acids. The ends were cut back, 1 base at V and 7 bases at J, with 16 bases in the middle. CDR1 is SGHTA, CDR2 FQGNSA, per germline. This CDR3 is CASSLGSLKRGEAFF. CDR3 sequence (DNA): TGTGCCAGCAGCTTAGGAAGCCTCAAACGGGGTGAAGCTTTCTTT.

Worth noting for this clone: Other DNA sequences of this sample code for an identical CDR3. This chain connects TRBV5-6 to TRBJ2-5; D could derive from TRBD1 or TRBD2 (5 bases each). Germline CDR1 reads SGHDT; CDR2 reads YYEEEE. This CDR3 comprises 13 residues. The ends were cut back, 4 bases at V and 4 bases at J, with 11 bases in the middle. This CDR3 reads CASSPWGRETQYF. In DNA form, the CDR3 reads TGTGCCAGCAGCCCGTGGGGGAGAGAGACCCAGTACTTC.

CDR3 residues: CASSLGGRGRGNEQFF. CDR3 nucleotides: TGTGCCAGCAGCTTAGGAGGCAGGGGGAGGGGTAATGAGCAGTTCTTC. This chain connects TRBV7-3 to TRBJ2-1, with D perhaps given as TRBD1 or TRBD2 (7 bases each). V lost 2 bases to trimming and J lost 7 bases, with 18 bases between them. The CDR3 totals 16 residues. Germline-derived CDR1 and CDR2 are SGHTA and FQGTGA.